Described below is a single T cell receptor (beta chain) sequence and its context. Trimming took 0 bases from V and 3 from J; bases not matched to a gene: 2. CDR1 is SGHAT, CDR2 FQNNGV, per germline. This CDR3 is built from 16 residues. Assay: immunoSEQ multiplex PCR; the TCRdb copy retains only in-frame clones and omits some. The sample has about 150,000 clones, roughly 85% seen once; the top ten hold roughly 2%. This record comes from a study of blood T cell repertoires in COVID-19. The TCR sequence derives from an elderly woman with acute or convalescent COVID-19. Sequences were obtained from peripheral blood. V and J are TRBV11-2 and TRBJ2-7; 13 bases are a match to TRBD2. CDR3 DNA sequence: TGTGCCAGCAGCTTAGAACTAGCGGGAGGGTACTACGAGCAGTACTTC. Translated: CASSLELAGGYYEQYF.